Each of the 17 T cell receptor beta chains below was sequenced from the same sample in a study of low-dose radiotherapy and immunotherapy resistance in tumors. TRAV- and TRBV-specific primers were used for first-strand cDNA, which covered alpha and beta chains. TCRs underwent 15 to 25 PCR cycles of amplification with a constant-region primer and V-primer adapter. TCRdb used MiXCR to reprocess the reads, holding one entry per CDR3 protein. The table lists 13,000 or so distinct CDR3 sequences, 60% to 80% of them singletons. The origin of the receptors is a human donor with advanced metastatic prostate, ovarian, gallbladder or colorectal cancer (not recorded which). This table probably holds off-target reads from a library built for another chain.

The V call is TRBV25-1, the J call TRBJ1-2, with D possibly being TRBD1 (5 bases). V lost 4 bases and J 4 bases, leaving 10 bases between the germline ends. The CDR3 spans 13 residues. The germline gives CDR1 MGHDK, CDR2 SYGVNS. DNA of the CDR3: TGTGCCAGCAGTGTCTCAGGGACCTATGGCTACACCTTC. Its translation: CASSVSGTYGYTF.

A single count supports this clonotype. This chain connects TRBV6-2 or TRBV6-3 to TRBJ2-1, with 11 nucleotides matching TRBD2. Germline values: CDR1 MNHEY, CDR2 SVGEGT. The CDR3 extends over 17 amino acids. Trimming at V came to 0 bases and at J to 7 bases, leaving 8 bases not matched to a gene. The CDR3 DNA reads TGTGCCAGCAGTTACTCGGTCTTAGCGGGGGGGCTGAATGAGCAGTTCTTC. This codes for CASSYSVLAGGLNEQFF.

The CDR3 sequence is CASSFIGWEGYTF. The CDR3 nucleotides are TGTGCCAGCAGTTTCATAGGGTGGGAAGGCTACACCTTC. The chain has TRBV12-3 or TRBV12-4 and TRBJ1-2, with no clear D. With 3 bases removed from V and 8 bases from J, the gap between germline ends came to 13 bases. CDR3 size: 13 residues.

The rearrangement links TRBV6-1 to TRBJ2-2; D remains unclear. Trimming pared 5 bases from V and 0 bases from J, leaving 10 bases between. Germline assignment: CDR1 MNHNS and CDR2 SASEGT. The CDR3 extends over 15 amino acids. The DNA for the CDR3 is TGTGCCAGCAGTACCCTACAAGCGAACACCGGGGAGCTGTTTTTT. As protein: CASSTLQANTGELFF.

The gene calls are TRBV24-1 and TRBJ2-7; D is perhaps TRBD1 (5 bases). V dropped 6 bases and J dropped 3 bases, with 8 bases sitting between them. Looked up from germline, CDR1 is KGHDR and CDR2 is SFDVKD. The CDR3 runs to 12 residues. The CDR3 coding sequence is TGTGCCACCAGTAACCAGGGCTACGAGCAGTACTTC. It yields the protein CATSNQGYEQYF.

The rearrangement links TRBV11-2 to TRBJ1-2, with D possibly TRBD1 on 5 matching bases. Germline V gene data show CDR1 as SGHAT and CDR2 as FQNNGV. The CDR3 is made up of 15 amino acids. V gave up 2 bases and J gave up 5 bases, with 15 bases separating them. The CDR3, as DNA: TGTGCCAGCAGCTTAAGGGGAGGAAAAGCTTATGGCTACACCTTC. As protein: CASSLRGGKAYGYTF.

This chain uses TRBV7-9 with TRBJ1-2, with D possibly TRBD1 on 6 matching bases. Germline CDR1 and CDR2: SEHNR and FQNEAQ (reference sequence). Trimming left V 4 bases short and J 6 bases short, with 12 bases between. There are 13 residues in the CDR3. The CDR3 reads CASSSQGLNGYTF. CDR3 nucleotides: TGTGCCAGCAGCTCCCAGGGGTTGAATGGCTACACCTTC.

V usage is TRBV5-1 and J usage is TRBJ2-7; TRBD1 agrees at 8 bases. The CDR3 has 13 amino acids. J gave up 5 bases and V 4 bases, and 5 bases lay outside the gene matches. Germline loops: CDR1 SGHRS, CDR2 YFSETQ. The CDR3 here is CASSRGQGDEQYF. The CDR3 DNA reads TGCGCCAGCAGCCGCGGACAGGGCGACGAGCAGTACTTC. Complete variable domain (other parts from reference TRBV5-1 and TRBJ2-7): KAGVTQTPRYLIKTRGQQVTLSCSPISGHRSVSWYQQTPGQGLQFLFEYFSETQRNKGNFPGRFSGRQFSNSRSEMNVSTLELGDSALYLCASSRGQGDEQYFGPGTRLTVT.

The rearrangement uses TRBV6-1 and TRBJ2-3, with TRBD2 matching 13 bases. The CDR3 loop spans 16 amino acids. Germline V lookup: CDR1 MNHNS, CDR2 SASEGT. With V trimmed by 6 bases and J by 6 bases, 9 bases remained unmatched. CDR3 sequence: CASSHSGTSGADTQYF. CDR3 nucleotide sequence: TGTGCCAGCAGCCATTCCGGGACTAGCGGGGCTGATACGCAGTATTTT.

The V and J genes are TRBV6-4 and TRBJ2-3, with D possibly being TRBD1 (5 bases). V lost 6 bases and J lost 2, with 9 bases in between. CDR1 is MRHNA, CDR2 SNTAGT, per germline. This CDR3 region has 13 residues. The CDR3 here is CASRPDTTDTQYF. In DNA, the CDR3 is TGTGCCAGCAGACCGGACACCACAGATACGCAGTATTTT.

This clonotype has a handful of counts. The V call is TRBV13, the J call TRBJ2-1; TRBD2 aligns across 10 bases. Trimming cost V 5 bases and J 2 bases; bases outside gene matches: 9. The CDR3 is 17 residues long. Germline V gene lookup returns CDR1 PRHDT and CDR2 FYEKMQ (reference sequence). The CDR3 bases are TGTGCCAGCAGCCCCCGCTTAGCGGGGGGACCCTACAATGAGCAGTTCTTC. The encoded protein is CASSPRLAGGPYNEQFF.

The rearrangement joins TRBV12-3 or TRBV12-4 to TRBJ2-7; D might be TRBD2 (5 bases). CDR3 length: 14 residues. Trimming shortened V by 4 bases and J by 0 bases, and 10 bases separated the two germline ends. Here the CDR3 reads CASSWTRTSYEQYF. The CDR3 DNA sequence: TGTGCCAGCAGTTGGACTCGCACCTCCTACGAGCAGTACTTC.

The rearrangement links TRBV7-8 to TRBJ2-2, with TRBD1 as a possible D gene (5 bases). Germline CDR1 and CDR2: SGHVS and FQNEAQ. V gave up 6 bases and J gave up 1 base, with 12 bases separating them. This CDR3 has 15 amino acids. The chain's CDR3 is CASRKIGQNTGELFF. CDR3 bases: TGTGCCAGCAGGAAGATAGGACAGAACACCGGGGAGCTGTTTTTT.

The genes are TRBV30 and TRBJ2-5; D could derive from TRBD1 or TRBD2 (5 bases each). Germline lookup yields CDR1 GTSNPN and CDR2 SVGIG (reference sequence). V was shortened by 3 bases and J by 1 base, with 12 bases between the two germline ends. The CDR3 contains 14 residues. The CDR3 sequence is CAWRGRVAQETQYF. As DNA, the CDR3 is TGTGCCTGGAGGGGGCGGGTAGCCCAAGAGACCCAGTACTTC. The variable domain in full, completed from reference TRBV30 and TRBJ2-5, reads SQTIHQWPATLVQPVGSPLSLECTVEGTSNPNLYWYRQAAGRGLQLLFYSVGIGQISSEVPQNLSASRPQDRQFILSSKKLLLSDSGFYLCAWRGRVAQETQYFGPGTRLLVL.

The V and J genes are TRBV7-9 and TRBJ1-1; D gene uncertain. V was cut by 4 bases and J by 4 bases, with 7 bases left in between. The CDR3 has 12 amino acids. The germline gives CDR1 SEHNR, CDR2 FQNEAQ (reference sequence). CDR3 DNA: TGTGCCAGCAGCTCGGAGGGCACTGAAGCTTTCTTT. Protein sequence: CASSSEGTEAFF.

The J gene is TRBJ1-1, the V gene TRBV6-2 or TRBV6-3; D is unresolved. Trimming took 5 bases from V and 7 from J, leaving 11 bases between them. The CDR3 is made up of 12 amino acids. Germline V lookup: CDR1 MNHEY, CDR2 SVGEGT. The CDR3 region is CASSTTSLEAFF. The CDR3 DNA reads as TGTGCCAGCAGTACAACGTCCCTTGAAGCTTTCTTT.

V gene TRBV5-4 combines with J gene TRBJ2-3, with D unresolved. Trimming cost V 4 bases and J 4 bases, with 7 bases left between them. From germline, CDR1 is SGHNT and CDR2 YYREEE (reference sequence). CDR3 length: 12 amino acids. CDR3 region: CASSRWSDTQYF. CDR3 bases: TGTGCCAGCAGCCGGTGGTCAGATACGCAGTATTTT.